These 20 T cell receptor beta chains originate from one sample sequenced in a study of control samples from healthy donors and cancer patients. Sequenced by immunoSEQ multiplex PCR; TCRdb stores in-frame clones only, minus some. Of 150,000 to 200,000 clones listed, nearly 90% were seen once; the top ten hold 1.4%. Sequenced material: blood. Receptor source: a woman in her forties or fifties in good health.

The V and J genes are TRBV5-8 and TRBJ2-7, with D possibly TRBD2 on 6 matching bases. The CDR3 is made up of 15 amino acids. The ends were cut back, 0 bases at V and 0 bases at J, with 10 bases in the middle. Per germline, CDR1 SGHTS and CDR2 YDEGEE. CDR3 amino acids: CASSLAGAYSYEQYF. The CDR3 nucleotides read TGTGCCAGCAGCTTGGCGGGAGCCTACTCCTACGAGCAGTACTTC.

The V call is TRBV19, the J call TRBJ2-1; the D gene is possibly TRBD1 (5 bases). The CDR3 sequence is 14 residues long. Germline V lookup: CDR1 LNHDA, CDR2 SQIVND (reference sequence). Trimming took off 6 bases at V and 10 bases at J, with 19 bases between the two ends. The CDR3 coding sequence is TGTGCCAGTAGCCAGACTCCCAGGGCCCTAGAGCAGTTCTTC. Translated: CASSQTPRALEQFF.

The chain carries TRBV28 and TRBJ1-3; 7 bases match TRBD1. This CDR3 spans 16 amino acids. The trim removed 2 bases at V and 4 bases at J, leaving 8 bases unmatched. Per the germline V gene, CDR1 is MDHEN and CDR2 is SYDVKM. In DNA, the CDR3 is TGTGCCAGCAGTTTACGAGGGGGCGTGGAGGGAAACACCATATATTTT. As protein: CASSLRGGVEGNTIYF.

This clone was counted a single time. The rearrangement links TRBV6-2 or TRBV6-3 to TRBJ2-1; 9 bases agree with TRBD2. The CDR3 consists of 15 residues. CDR1 and CDR2 from the germline V gene are MNHEY and SVGEGT. V dropped 5 bases and J dropped 8; count of bases not matched to a gene: 10. The CDR3 protein is CASSQPGLAIDEQFF. The CDR3 nucleotides are TGTGCCAGCAGTCAACCGGGACTAGCTATCGATGAGCAGTTCTTC.

This clone has just a few counts. CDR3 region: CASSPGHLSNQPQHF. CDR3 DNA sequence: TGTGCCAGCAGCCCGGGACACCTTAGCAATCAGCCCCAGCATTTT. The chain uses TRBV27 and TRBJ1-5, with D tentatively TRBD1 (6 bases). V gave up 6 bases and J gave up 0 bases, with 12 bases separating them. This CDR3 contains 15 residues. In germline, CDR1 is MNHEY, CDR2 SMNVEV (reference sequence).

This chain uses TRBV19 with TRBJ1-5; D is perhaps TRBD1 (5 bases). The CDR3 extends over 14 amino acids. The germline V and J ends were trimmed by 2 bases and 7 bases, with 12 bases remaining between them. Looked up from germline, CDR1 is LNHDA and CDR2 is SQIVND (reference sequence). The CDR3 sequence is CASSISGGDQPQHF. Here the CDR3 DNA reads TGTGCCAGTAGTATATCGGGAGGGGACCAGCCCCAGCATTTT.

The chain uses TRBV28 and TRBJ1-3, with 8 bases lining up with TRBD1. V lost 6 bases and J lost 4; bases outside the gene matches: 11. The CDR3 contains 16 residues. The germline gives CDR1 MDHEN, CDR2 SYDVKM. CDR3: CASSPRGRRLGNTIYF. The CDR3 DNA reads as TGTGCCAGCAGCCCCAGGGGGCGCCGGTTAGGAAACACCATATATTTT.

J is TRBJ2-2 and V is TRBV5-1; D unclear. Germline V gene sequence: CDR1 SGHRS, CDR2 YFSETQ. V was clipped by 0 bases and J by 7 bases, with 10 bases between them. This CDR3 spans 14 amino acids. CDR3 protein: CASSLAPFVGELFF. In DNA form, the CDR3 reads TGCGCCAGCAGCTTGGCCCCTTTCGTCGGGGAGCTGTTTTTT.

This chain joins TRBV13 and TRBJ2-3; D possibly corresponds to TRBD2 (5 bases). CDR1 is PRHDT, CDR2 FYEKMQ, per germline (reference sequence). The CDR3 has 14 residues. The V and J ends lost 4 bases and 5 bases respectively, with 13 bases between them. The DNA for the CDR3 is TGTGCCAGCAGCTCTCCCTCCCGGGGAGATACGCAGTATTTT. Amino acids: CASSSPSRGDTQYF.

J is TRBJ1-6 and V is TRBV18, with 7 bases identical to TRBD1. Trimming took 3 bases from V and 6 from J; bases not matched to a gene: 8. Per germline, CDR1 KGHSH and CDR2 LQKENI. There are 16 residues in the CDR3. The CDR3 coding sequence is TGTGCCAGCTCACCTTCCGGACAGGAAAGTAATTCACCCCTCCACTTT. This translates into CASSPSGQESNSPLHF. The full variable domain, its missing parts supplied by reference TRBV18 and TRBJ1-6, is NAGVMQNPRHLVRRRGQEARLRCSPMKGHSHVYWYRQLPEEGLKFMVYLQKENIIDESGMPKERFSAEFPKEGPSILRIQQVVRGDSAAYFCASSPSGQESNSPLHFGNGTRLTVT.

The gene calls are TRBV9 and TRBJ1-1; a possible D gene is TRBD1 (5 bases). CDR1 and CDR2 from the germline V gene are SGDLS and YYNGEE. The V gene lost 3 bases and the J gene lost 4 bases, with 19 bases spanning the gap. The CDR3 spans 16 residues. In nucleotides, the CDR3 is TGTGCCAGCAGCGCGGGGGTAGGGCGTATTGGCACTGAAGCTTTCTTT. It codes for CASSAGVGRIGTEAFF.

The chain couples TRBV4-3 to TRBJ2-5; D might be TRBD2 (6 bases). CDR1 is LGHNA and CDR2 is YSLEER in the germline V gene. This CDR3 comprises 15 residues. The V end lost 0 bases, the J end lost 1 base, and 9 bases lay between the germline ends. CDR3 DNA: TGCGCCAGCAGCCAAGATACTAGCCCCCAAGAGACCCAGTACTTC. Protein product: CASSQDTSPQETQYF.

The count of this clone is one. This chain uses TRBV4-2 with TRBJ1-6, with D maybe TRBD1 (5 bases). Trimming took off 1 base at V and 6 bases at J, with 13 bases between the two ends. The CDR3 extends over 16 amino acids. Germline CDR1 and CDR2: LGHNA and YNFKEQ. CDR3 bases: TGTGCCAGCAGCCAAGGGCCCCGCAGGGCTAATTCACCCCTCCACTTT. It specifies CASSQGPRRANSPLHF.

CDR3 amino acids: CASTGLGNQPQHF. DNA for the CDR3: TGTGCCAGTACGGGACTCGGCAATCAGCCCCAGCATTTT. V gene TRBV19 combines with J gene TRBJ1-5, with D possibly TRBD1 on 5 matching bases. Per germline, CDR1 LNHDA and CDR2 SQIVND (reference sequence). This CDR3 has 13 residues. Trimming shortened V by 7 bases and J by 2 bases, and 9 bases separated the two germline ends.

The chain carries TRBV19 and TRBJ1-2, with D possibly TRBD1 on 6 matching bases. V was cut by 2 bases and J by 3 bases, with 7 bases left in between. The V gene's germline CDR1 is LNHDA and CDR2 SQIVND (reference sequence). This CDR3 is built from 13 residues. CDR3 region: CASSITGHYGYTF. CDR3 nucleotides: TGTGCCAGTAGTATAACAGGGCACTATGGCTACACCTTC. Full variable domain (outside the CDR3, taken from reference TRBV19 and TRBJ1-2): DGGITQSPKYLFRKEGQNVTLSCEQNLNHDAMYWYRQDPGQGLRLIYYSQIVNDFQKGDIAEGYSVSREKKESFPLTVTSAQKNPTAFYLCASSITGHYGYTFGSGTRLTVV.

The chain recombines TRBV27 with TRBJ1-6; the match to TRBD1 covers 8 bases. The CDR3 spans 17 residues. J was trimmed by 0 bases and V by 3 bases; bases with no gene match: 4. CDR1 MNHEY and CDR2 SMNVEV come from the germline V gene (reference sequence). The CDR3 coding sequence is TGTGCCAGCAGTTTTCTCACAGGGGGCTCCTATAATTCACCCCTCCACTTT. Translation gives CASSFLTGGSYNSPLHF.

The rearrangement joins TRBV7-9 to TRBJ1-1; 8 bases fit TRBD1. Germline CDR1 SEHNR, CDR2 FQNEAQ (reference sequence). This CDR3 spans 14 amino acids. V trimming: 3 bases; J trimming: 3 bases; junction bases outside the gene matches: 3. CDR3 DNA sequence: TGTGCCAGCAGCTTGCGGGGACAGGACACTGAAGCTTTCTTT. This gives the protein CASSLRGQDTEAFF.

This chain joins TRBV21-1 and TRBJ2-7; TRBD2 reflects the table's D call only, with no check against the DNA. TRBV21-1 is designated a pseudogene. The CDR3 loop spans 15 amino acids. The chain's CDR3 is CASSKGAGRDYEQYF. The CDR3 coding sequence is TGTGCCAGCAGCAAAGGAGCGGGCAGAGACTACGAGCAGTACTTC.

J is TRBJ2-1 and V is TRBV15, with TRBD1 identical over 10 bases. V dropped 2 bases and J dropped 8; count of bases not matched to a gene: 6. Germline CDR1 is LNHNV and CDR2 is YYDKDF (reference sequence). This CDR3 contains 15 residues. The CDR3 nucleotides are TGTGCCACCAGCAGACCGGGACAGGGGAACGATGAGCAGTTCTTC. Its protein is CATSRPGQGNDEQFF.

The genes are TRBV21-1 and TRBJ2-4; the tabulated D call, TRBD1, remains unverified against the DNA. TRBV21-1 is a recognized pseudogene. This CDR3 comprises 14 residues. CDR3 sequence (DNA): TGTGCCAGCAGCAGAAGGGACAGTTTTTGCATTCAGTACTTC. Translating gives CASSRRDSFCIQYF.